This T cell receptor (beta chain) stems from a study of blood T cell repertoires in COVID-19. Study-level information: Some COVID-19 samples were acute and others convalescent; all came from the United States, Italy and Spain. In each case, the material was cDNA or gDNA derived from T cells, B-cell-depleted T cells, or PBMCs.

Study processing details: For nucleated cells, counts were estimated from reference gene primer amplification. Assay used: immunoSEQ multiplex PCR; TCRdb lists only in-frame clones, some missing. The V and J calls and the clone size are those of that table, but D and trimming were determined from the DNA. The data show around 92,000 clones, roughly nine tenths seen once. V was pared by 8 bases and J by 4 bases, with 6 bases between. There are 11 residues in the CDR3. J is TRBJ2-1 and V is TRBV12-3 or TRBV12-4, with no clear D. The TCR was taken from an elderly woman with active COVID-19. Sequenced: peripheral blood. The CDR3 region has the DNA TGTGCCAGCGTAGCATACAATGAGCAGTTCTTC. This sequence encodes CASVAYNEQFF.